These 13 T cell receptor beta chains were all obtained from the same sample, sequenced in a study of blood T cell repertoires in COVID-19. The assay was immunoSEQ multiplex PCR, and TCRdb's table has in-frame clones only and misses some. The sample includes roughly 300,000 clones, approximately 86% of them seen just once. Sequences were obtained from PBMCs or T cells enriched from blood (not recorded which). The origin of the receptors is a woman in her forties with acute COVID-19.

The genes are TRBV5-1 and TRBJ2-1, with D maybe TRBD2 (5 bases). Germline V gene sequence: CDR1 SGHRS, CDR2 YFSETQ. Between the trimmed V and J ends, which lost 4 bases and 3 bases, there was a span of 8 bases. The CDR3 loop spans 13 amino acids. The CDR3 DNA reads TGCGCCAGCAGCGCCGGGAACTACAATGAGCAGTTCTTC. Translation: CASSAGNYNEQFF.

This rearrangement joins TRBV28 to TRBJ2-7; D may be TRBD1 (6 bases). Trimming cost V 6 bases and J 6 bases, with 12 bases left between them. Per germline, CDR1 MDHEN and CDR2 SYDVKM. This CDR3 region has 12 residues. The CDR3 loop reads CASRVQGSEQYF. The CDR3 nucleotides are TGTGCCAGCAGGGTACAGGGTAGCGAGCAGTACTTC.

This chain links TRBV9 with TRBJ2-2; D is perhaps TRBD1 (5 bases). V was trimmed by 5 bases and J by 0 bases, leaving 11 bases between them. Per the germline V gene, CDR1 is SGDLS and CDR2 is YYNGEE. CDR3 size: 15 residues. The CDR3 region has the DNA TGTGCCAGCAGTCTCAGGACAACGAACACCGGGGAGCTGTTTTTT. Protein: CASSLRTTNTGELFF.

This sequence joins TRBV2 and TRBJ2-5, with TRBD2 identical over 13 bases. CDR3 length: 16 residues. Germline V gives CDR1 SNHLY, CDR2 FYNNEI. The V gene end was trimmed by 6 bases and the J gene end by 1 base; junction bases not matched to a gene: 5. CDR3: CASSRLAGGPQETQYF. For the CDR3, the DNA is TGTGCCAGCAGCCGACTAGCGGGAGGTCCCCAAGAGACCCAGTACTTC.

This clone was found once. The genes are TRBV6-2 or TRBV6-3 and TRBJ2-7; 7 nucleotides match TRBD1. J was trimmed by 6 bases and V by 4 bases; bases with no gene match: 12. CDR1 is MNHEY, CDR2 SVGEGT, per germline. The CDR3 runs 15 residues. The CDR3 loop is CASSLRDRGWTEQYF. The CDR3 region has the DNA TGTGCCAGCAGTTTAAGGGACAGAGGATGGACCGAGCAGTACTTC.

The V gene is TRBV4-3, the J gene TRBJ1-6; perhaps TRBD1 as D (5 bases). This CDR3 has 16 amino acids. V lost 1 base and J lost 1, with 8 bases in between. The V gene's germline CDR1 is LGHNA and CDR2 YSLEER. The CDR3 DNA reads as TGCGCCAGCAGCCAAGGGGGCAGATCCTATAATTCACCCCTCCACTTT. Protein: CASSQGGRSYNSPLHF.

The CDR3 nucleotides read TGTGCCAGCAGCTACCAGGGAGGGAACATTCAGTACTTC. Translating it yields CASSYQGGNIQYF. The rearrangement links TRBV7-2 to TRBJ2-4, with TRBD2 identical over 7 bases. The CDR3 totals 13 residues. CDR1 SGHTA and CDR2 FQGNSA come from the germline V gene. The trim removed 4 bases at V and 7 bases at J, leaving 4 bases unmatched.

The chain employs TRBV6-4 and TRBJ2-3, with 12 bases matching TRBD2. The CDR3 is made up of 16 amino acids. After removal of 5 bases from V and 4 bases from J, the junction contained 7 bases not matched to a gene. Germline CDR1 and CDR2: MRHNA and SNTAGT. The CDR3 protein is CASSTGLAGGSDTQYF. The CDR3 DNA sequence: TGTGCCAGCAGTACGGGACTAGCGGGCGGATCAGATACGCAGTATTTT.

This chain links TRBV4-3 with TRBJ1-5; 9 bases align to TRBD1. The J segment lost 3 bases and the V segment lost 0 bases, leaving 6 bases of the junction unmatched. This CDR3 spans 17 amino acids. The germline V gene encodes CDR1 LGHNA and CDR2 YSLEER. The CDR3 loop reads CASSQDRRTGANQPQHF. The CDR3 nucleotides are TGCGCCAGCAGCCAAGATAGACGGACAGGGGCCAATCAGCCCCAGCATTTT.

J is TRBJ2-7 and V is TRBV28, with D perhaps matching TRBD2 (6 bases). Trimming cost V 5 bases and J 3 bases, with 8 bases left between them. CDR1 is MDHEN, CDR2 SYDVKM, per germline. The CDR3 contains 12 residues. The CDR3 nucleotides are TGTGCCAGCAGTCGCGGGGTCTACGAGCAGTACTTC. Protein sequence: CASSRGVYEQYF.

This clone was detected only once. This chain connects TRBV7-8 to TRBJ2-7; 8 bases align to TRBD1. This CDR3 spans 15 amino acids. J was trimmed by 3 bases and V by 7 bases; bases with no gene match: 11. From germline, CDR1 is SGHVS and CDR2 FQNEAQ. The CDR3 region has the DNA TGTGCCAGCACCTCACCGGCAGGGGGCGTCTACGAGCAGTACTTC. Encoded protein: CASTSPAGGVYEQYF.

J is TRBJ2-5 and V is TRBV5-5; 7 bases map to TRBD2. After removal of 0 bases from V and 5 bases from J, the junction contained 7 bases not matched to a gene. Germline CDR1 SGHKS, CDR2 YYEKEE (reference sequence). There are 15 residues in the CDR3. CDR3 coding DNA: TGTGCCAGCAGCTTGGCCGAGGGAGGGCCGGAGACCCAGTACTTC. It specifies CASSLAEGGPETQYF.

V usage is TRBV25-1 and J usage is TRBJ1-1; D unresolved. This CDR3 contains 15 residues. The germline V and J ends were trimmed by 1 base and 4 bases, with 13 bases remaining between them. The germline gives CDR1 MGHDK, CDR2 SYGVNS. The CDR3 protein is CASSESARLGTEAFF. The CDR3 DNA follows: TGTGCCAGCAGTGAATCGGCGAGGCTGGGCACTGAAGCTTTCTTT.